This T cell receptor (beta chain) is from a study of blood T cell repertoires in COVID-19. For the study at large: From T cells, B-cell-depleted T cells, or PBMCs came the material, which was cDNA or gDNA.

Libraries were prepared by immunoSEQ multiplex PCR; TCRdb keeps only in-frame clonotypes and omits some of them. Here the sample spans about 82,000 clones, 70% to 90% being singletons. The sequence derives from a man older than 75 with active or convalescent COVID-19. The sequencing sample was made of peripheral blood.

The CDR3 loop reads CASSETGGSNQPQHF. In DNA, the CDR3 is TGTGCCAGCAGCGAGACAGGGGGGAGCAATCAGCCCCAGCATTTT. The chain carries TRBV6-2 or TRBV6-3 and TRBJ1-5; TRBD1 agrees at 9 bases. The CDR3 runs 15 residues. Trimming removed 6 bases from V and 1 base from J; junction bases left unmatched: 4. CDR1 and CDR2 from the germline V gene are MNHEY and SVGEGT.